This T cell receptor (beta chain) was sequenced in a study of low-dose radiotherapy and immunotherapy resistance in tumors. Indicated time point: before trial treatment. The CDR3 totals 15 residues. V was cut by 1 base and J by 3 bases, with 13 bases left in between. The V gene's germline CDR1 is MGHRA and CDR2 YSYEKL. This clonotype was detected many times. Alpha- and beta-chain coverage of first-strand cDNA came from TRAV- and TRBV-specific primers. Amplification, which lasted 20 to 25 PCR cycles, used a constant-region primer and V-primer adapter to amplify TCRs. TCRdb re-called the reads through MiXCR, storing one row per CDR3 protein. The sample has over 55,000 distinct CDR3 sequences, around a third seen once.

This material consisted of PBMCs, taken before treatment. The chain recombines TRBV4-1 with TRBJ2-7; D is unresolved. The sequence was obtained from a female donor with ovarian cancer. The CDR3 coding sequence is TGCGCCAGCAGCCAAGGGGTGCCTAGTGACTACGAGCAGTACTTC. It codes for CASSQGVPSDYEQYF.